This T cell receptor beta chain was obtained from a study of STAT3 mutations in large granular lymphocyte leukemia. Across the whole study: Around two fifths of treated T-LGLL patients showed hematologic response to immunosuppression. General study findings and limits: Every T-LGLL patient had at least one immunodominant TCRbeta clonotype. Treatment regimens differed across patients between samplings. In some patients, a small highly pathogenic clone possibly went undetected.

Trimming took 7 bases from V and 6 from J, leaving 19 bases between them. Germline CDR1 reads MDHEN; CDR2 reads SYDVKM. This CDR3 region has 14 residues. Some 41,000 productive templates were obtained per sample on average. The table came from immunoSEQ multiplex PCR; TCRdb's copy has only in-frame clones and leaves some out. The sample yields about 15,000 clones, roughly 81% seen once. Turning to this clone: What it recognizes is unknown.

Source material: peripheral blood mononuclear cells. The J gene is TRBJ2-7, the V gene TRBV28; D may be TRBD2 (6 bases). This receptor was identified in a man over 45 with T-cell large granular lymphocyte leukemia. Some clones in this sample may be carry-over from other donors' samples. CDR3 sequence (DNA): TGTGCCAGCACCCTACTCCGGGAGTTTGGCGAGCAGTACTTC. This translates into CASTLLREFGEQYF. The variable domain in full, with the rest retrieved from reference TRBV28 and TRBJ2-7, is DVKVTQSSRYLVKRTGEKVFLECVQDMDHENMFWYRQDPGLGLRLIYFSYDVKMKEKGDIPEGYSVSREKKERFSLILESASTNQTSMYLCASTLLREFGEQYFGPGTRLTVT.